This T cell receptor beta chain is from a study of OX40 agonist ivuxolimab in advanced cancers. Study context: Patients enrolled in dose escalation were diagnosed with hepatocellular carcinoma, melanoma, renal cell or head and neck cancer.

This CDR3 spans 15 amino acids. Trimming removed 3 bases at V and 4 bases at J, with 14 bases between. The germline V gene encodes CDR1 LNHDA and CDR2 SQIVND (reference sequence). Assay: immunoSEQ multiplex PCR; the TCRdb copy retains only in-frame clones and omits some. This table has 55,000 to 85,000 clones, about nine tenths appearing once. This specimen consisted of CD4+ or CD8+ T cells sorted from blood, obtained in a trial of the OX40 agonist ivuxolimab. The sequence came from an adult with an advanced solid tumor such as melanoma, head and neck, liver or kidney cancer. The chain uses TRBV19 and TRBJ2-3, with a weak D call TRBD1 (5 bases). CDR3 DNA sequence: TGTGCCAGTAGTATCTCCCCAGGGATTTCAGATACGCAGTATTTT. Encoded protein: CASSISPGISDTQYF.